Included here is one T cell receptor beta chain sequence, with context. The data were obtained in a study of blood T cell repertoires in COVID-19. Study background: Acute-phase and convalescent COVID-19 samples originated in the United States, Italy and Spain. T cells, B-cell-depleted T cells, or PBMCs supplied cDNA or gDNA.

As handled by the study authors: Reference gene primer amplification gave estimated nucleated cell counts. The data were produced by immunoSEQ multiplex PCR, yet TCRdb's version contains in-frame clones alone and is incomplete. From that table come the V and J calls and clone size; the DNA was used to work out D and trimming. The sample contains roughly 340,000 clones, roughly 89% of which appear only once. Germline CDR1 ENHRY, CDR2 SYGVKD. Germline trimming cut 3 bases from V and 13 bases from J; bases unmatched to any gene: 12. The CDR3 spans 14 residues. The V and J genes are TRBV10-3 and TRBJ1-1, with TRBD1 matching 9 bases. The sample was peripheral blood. This receptor was identified in a woman younger than 35 who had recovered from COVID-19. This CDR3 is CAISEGRDREKGFF. For the CDR3, the DNA is TGTGCCATCAGTGAAGGCCGGGACAGGGAAAAAGGTTTCTTT.